A selection of T cell receptor beta chains follows, all from one sample in a study of PD-L1 blockade in urothelial cancer. Sequencing was performed with immunoSEQ multiplex PCR; in TCRdb, only in-frame clones are kept and a portion is missing. The data hold fewer than 45,000 clones, with approximately 80% observed a single time. This specimen was PBMCs, taken around atezolizumab (anti-PD-L1) treatment. The receptors shown here come from a man in his fifties or sixties with urothelial cancer. Both conserved end residues are part of each CDR3. The D gene is left open where the match is weak.

>TRBV11-1|.|TRBJ2-7
CASSSRGTGDYYEQYF
>TRBV6-6|TRBD1|TRBJ1-2
CASILPGQGASGYTF
>TRBV6-1|TRBD1|TRBJ1-5
CASSEGDSGQPQHF
>TRBV7-9|.|TRBJ1-2
CASSWGGEENGYTF
>TRBV4-1|.|TRBJ2-5
CASSQTLGGRETQYF
>TRBV9|.|TRBJ1-6
CASSVAAGNSPLHF
>TRBV7-2|TRBD1|TRBJ2-3
CASSLDRGGQGTDTQYF
>TRBV30|.|TRBJ1-6
CAWSPPGNNSPLHF
>TRBV6-1|.|TRBJ1-6
CASRTDRDNSPLHF
>TRBV7-9|.|TRBJ1-6
CASSPDGGLNSPLHF
>TRBV7-9|.|TRBJ1-4
CASSFGEGEKLFF
>TRBV5-4|.|TRBJ1-6
CASSLGRGMNSPLHF
>TRBV5-4|TRBD2|TRBJ2-5
CASSLAAGGWEETQYF
>TRBV5-1|.|TRBJ2-2
CASSLDRGGTGELFF
>TRBV5-4|TRBD1|TRBJ2-2
CASSWDRTGELFF
>TRBV11-3|TRBD2|TRBJ2-3
CASSLVKTSGSQYF
>TRBV6-5|TRBD1|TRBJ1-1
CASSYAGGTEAFF
>TRBV2|.|TRBJ1-5
CASSELRVGNQPQHF
>TRBV5-4|.|TRBJ1-2
CASSLLPGNYGYTF
>TRBV5-1|TRBD1|TRBJ2-1
CASSLGHPYPGGEQFF
>TRBV19|.|TRBJ1-2
CASSMGLRNYGYTF
>TRBV2|.|TRBJ1-1
CASSEVTTPNTEAFF
>TRBV28|TRBD1|TRBJ2-2
CASSFSTGTANTGELFF
>TRBV5-6|TRBD1|TRBJ1-2
CASSLGPGQGTYTF
>TRBV28|TRBD1|TRBJ2-5
CASSPGTVRETQYF
>TRBV28|.|TRBJ1-5
CASTRQRNQPQHF
>TRBV7-3|TRBD1|TRBJ2-2
CASWKTGTGELFF
>TRBV28|.|TRBJ2-3
CASSDPGSKSTDTQYF
>TRBV5-1|TRBD1|TRBJ2-7
CASSLSRDRVYEQYF
>TRBV4-1|TRBD2|TRBJ2-1
CASSTLAGVDDEQFF
>TRBV6-1|TRBD1|TRBJ1-5
CASSETGLRSYQPQHF
>TRBV6-5|TRBD1|TRBJ2-1
CASSYAAGTGPQAQFF
>TRBV28|TRBD2|TRBJ2-1
CASSLQRGNNNEQFF
>TRBV11-3|TRBD2|TRBJ2-5
CASSSGLAGLEETQYF
>TRBV4-1|TRBD1|TRBJ2-5
CASSQKRQGSRETQYF
>TRBV25-1|TRBD1|TRBJ1-4
CASTGGNEKLFF
>TRBV7-9|.|TRBJ2-7
CASSPPVAGDEQYF
>TRBV5-4|.|TRBJ1-2
CASSFSSTGYTF
>TRBV18|TRBD2|TRBJ2-7
CASSPKLAGLSYEQYF
>TRBV28|.|TRBJ1-5
CASSSPLLSQPQHF
>TRBV5-5|.|TRBJ2-7
CASSTLSIADAYEQYF